The present entry profiles one TCR beta chain with its context. What antigen it recognizes has not been identified. Base quality data are lacking; no much larger clone is found one base away. Via the germline V gene (reference sequence), CDR1 is SGHNT and CDR2 YYREEE. The junction shows trimming of 3 bases on V and 0 bases on J, plus 9 bases between the germline ends. The CDR3 contains 14 residues, cysteine and phenylalanine counted. The kept DNA is CDR3 alone, 42 bases in frame from the first base. This record comes from a study of PD-L1 blockade in urothelial cancer (dated by TCRdb to 2016 to 2017). For the study in its entirety: All patients started therapy in about 2014 and received atezolizumab 1,200 mg intravenously every 3 weeks. About 85% of the 29 patients were males with bladder-origin urothelial cancer, and 18 of 29 reported a prior smoking history. An ECOG performance status of 0 or 1 was recorded for the patients, and 0 to 3 prior chemotherapy regimens had been received by the patients. Blood samples were analyzed 3 weeks after the start of treatment (second dose) and 6 weeks after the start of treatment. Blood samples gave a median of about 140,000 T cells and approximately 81,000 unique TCRs, with a median clonality of approximately 0.08. The study, an exploratory multi-omic analysis, examined somatic, immune and clinical correlates of response to PD-L1 blockade with atezolizumab in urothelial cancer. Pretreatment tumor samples, along with matched peripheral blood serially collected before and after atezolizumab treatment, were subjected to TCR sequencing. Progression-free survival longer than 6 months counted as durable clinical benefit, and TCR features were additionally tested against both progression-free and overall survival. In the same patients, pretreatment tumors underwent whole exome sequencing and RNA sequencing in addition to TCR sequencing. Durable clinical benefit was achieved by nine patients but not by the remaining 20. Pretreatment blood TCR-seq was available for 30 or so patients, at least one posttreatment blood collection was obtained for some 25 patients, and tumor TCR-seq was available for some 25 patients. Results the study describes overall, beyond this receptor: Among patients with durable benefit, tumor-associated TCR clones showed greater expansion in peripheral blood 3 weeks after treatment started (n = 22, p = 0.022). A pretreatment peripheral blood TCR clonality below the median was linked to improved progression-free and overall survival. Because of the small sample size (n = 29) and the many exploratory analyses performed, the results are intended to be regarded as hypothesis-generating.

To estimate absolute template abundance from read counts, synthetic TCR analog templates were spiked into each PCR. Using the immunoSEQ assay, TCRbeta CDR3 regions were amplified from genomic DNA with bias-controlled V and J gene primers. Sequencing of rearranged TCRbeta segments was performed at approximately 20X coverage. As for how the authors treated the data: Clustering was used to correct sequencing errors, and CDR3s were annotated against IMGT so that V, D and J genes could be assigned. Downstream analyses used only productive TCRbeta rearrangements and left out out-of-frame or stop-codon sequences. Clonality was computed as one minus Shannon entropy normalized by the log of the number of unique productive sequences. Fisher's exact test with Benjamini-Hochberg correction, using a cutoff of adjusted p below 0.01, was how clones that differed between time points or between blood and tumor were identified. TCRdb carries this immuneACCESS record with in-frame sequences only. Its versions omit some clonotypes, under half of them owing to an unresolved V gene in the studies checked, with the rest unexplained. The V and J calls and clone size were taken over from that table, and D and trimming were inferred from the DNA. The sample profile shows roughly 26,000 clones; 70% to 90% of them were found once. Jointly, the top ten make up 3% to 3.5% of the sample.

A cohort of about 31 patients with locally advanced or metastatic urothelial carcinoma, treated at Memorial Sloan Kettering on a trial protocol, was included. Peripheral blood mononuclear cells were collected pretreatment and during treatment, with between 1 and 8 total time points obtained per patient. The Qiagen DNeasy Blood extraction kit was used to purify genomic DNA from total PBMCs and tumor samples. PBMCs were collected pretreatment and during treatment and were isolated and stored as previously described. The receptor was derived from a man aged 45-65 years with urothelial cancer. The specimen comprised PBMCs, sampled around atezolizumab (anti-PD-L1) treatment. Recombination linked TRBV5-4 to TRBJ2-5; TRBD1 is possibly the D segment (5 matching bases). The DNA sequence is given as TGTGCCAGCAGCTCGACAGTGTACCAAGAGACCCAGTACTTC. This yields the protein CASSSTVYQETQYF.